This entry features one T cell receptor (beta chain) sequence. The sample belongs to a study of memory CD4+ T cells and cytomegalovirus serostatus. The V gene end was trimmed by 5 bases and the J gene end by 8 bases; junction bases not matched to a gene: 20. This CDR3 region has 19 residues. Per the germline V gene, CDR1 is ENHRY and CDR2 is SYGVKD. Some clones are missing from TCRdb's copy, which holds only in-frame ones; the method was immunoSEQ multiplex PCR. Of around 53,000 clones in the sample, 65% to 80% were seen once. The sort gate was single viable CD3+CD4+CD8-CD45RO+ cells for memory CD4+ T cells. Serum IgG to CMV pp150, pp28, p38 and p52 defined serostatus.

This clonotype originated in an adult in good health and CMV-seronegative. The J gene is TRBJ2-1, the V gene TRBV10-3; 11 bases fit TRBD2. The sequenced material came from memory CD4+ T cells from blood. CDR3 protein: CAISSPPESSGGLADEQFF. CDR3 nucleotides: TGTGCCATCAGTTCCCCCCCCGAATCTAGCGGGGGGCTGGCCGATGAGCAGTTCTTC.